This TCR beta chain is from a study of shared clonotypes between healthy human individuals. Study findings and constraints: The study drew on few donors, limiting represented genetic and exposure-history diversity. Naive subsets tended to show greater estimated richness than memory subsets.

The CDR3 sequence is 18 residues long. Several immunoSEQ 96-well plates shared each subset's DNA, each plate a replicate. Replicate PCRs run on sorted subsets employed roughly 180 ng DNA, 30,000 to 35,000 T cell genomes. Clones were sequenced by immunoSEQ multiplex PCR, and TCRdb holds only the in-frame ones, with some missing. The sample includes about 2 million clones, approximately 95% of them seen just once. In the case of this clone: No antigen is known for it.

What was sequenced was naive CD4+ T cells sorted from blood. The subset: CD45RA+ positively selected. This TCR came from a man between 18 and 29 years old in good health. The V call is TRBV21-1, the J call TRBJ1-5. TRBV21-1 is a pseudogene segment. The CDR3 DNA sequence: TGTGCCAGCAGCAAAGGTTGGGGAGCCCATCTCACCAATCAGCCCCAGCATTTT. Its translation is CASSKGWGAHLTNQPQHF.